What follows are 5 T cell receptor beta chains derived from one specimen sequenced in a study of T-cell reconstitution after alpha-beta-depleted transplantation in children. Researchers prepared the TCRbeta library using unique molecular identifiers, the study reports. TCRdb reprocessed the PCR reads with MiXCR, giving one entry per CDR3 protein. The table records 420,000 or so distinct CDR3 sequences, about 11% of them present only once. The sequencing used PBMCs from the stem cell graft donor, collected from the stem cell graft. Receptor source: a human donor who donated a stem cell graft to a child with acute myeloid leukemia.

The rearrangement links TRBV5-1 to TRBJ2-2, with D uncertain. The germline gives CDR1 SGHRS, CDR2 YFSETQ. V was cut by 0 bases and J by 9 bases, with 18 bases left in between. CDR3 size: 16 residues. CDR3 nucleotide sequence: TGCGCCAGCAGCTTGGACCGAGGCCCAAAATATCGGGAGCTGTTTTTT. As protein: CASSLDRGPKYRELFF.

This clonotype was picked up many times. The rearrangement uses TRBV12-3 or TRBV12-4 and TRBJ1-1; 9 positions agree with TRBD1. CDR3 size: 14 residues. The ends lost 6 bases at V and 5 bases at J; junction bases unmatched: 7. CDR3 sequence reads: CASSSGQGVTEAFF. The CDR3, as DNA: TGTGCCAGCAGCTCGGGACAGGGCGTGACTGAAGCTTTCTTT.

The V and J genes are TRBV20-1 and TRBJ2-1; 15 bases are shared with TRBD2. V was pared by 8 bases and J by 1 base, with 6 bases of the junction left unmatched. CDR3 length: 16 amino acids. Germline assignment: CDR1 DFQATT and CDR2 SNEGSKA (reference sequence). CDR3 region: CSTGLAGGRSYNEQFF. The DNA of the CDR3 is TGCAGTACAGGACTAGCGGGAGGGCGGTCCTACAATGAGCAGTTCTTC.

In its sample, this clonotype was seen many times. The chain joins TRBV5-6 to TRBJ1-1, with D unresolved. This CDR3 has 15 amino acids. Germline V gene sequence: CDR1 SGHDT, CDR2 YYEEEE. Trimming took off 5 bases at V and 0 bases at J, with 14 bases between the two ends. The CDR3 coding sequence is TGTGCCAGCAGTTTTTACCGAGGTGTGAACACTGAAGCTTTCTTT. It codes for CASSFYRGVNTEAFF.

The sample holds a few counts of this clonotype. Its ends do not fully match the called genes, so a read error is possible. CDR3 amino acids: CIVDGQLGGYYNEQFF. The CDR3 DNA follows: TGCATCGTTGATGGGCAGTTAGGCGGCTACTACAATGAGCAGTTCTTC. The chain couples TRBV29-1 to TRBJ2-1; D call uncertain. The CDR3 loop spans 16 amino acids. Germline V lookup: CDR1 SQVTM, CDR2 ANQGSEA.